The sequence of this T cell receptor (beta chain) was determined in a study of T cell responses to AZD1222 COVID-19 vaccine. Sequencing used immunoSEQ multiplex PCR; TCRdb keeps in-frame clones, though not all of them. This table holds about 150,000 clones, approximately 78% found once. V was trimmed by 0 bases and J by 7 bases, leaving 15 bases between them. The CDR3 runs 16 residues. CDR1 and CDR2 from the germline V gene are MGHRA and YSYEKL. The chain carries TRBV4-1 and TRBJ2-2, with D possibly being TRBD1 (6 bases). Sequencing was performed on peripheral blood, taken on day 0 of MenACWY control vaccination. The TCR comes from an adult in good health. CDR3: CASSQDIGQNLGELFF. DNA of the CDR3: TGCGCCAGCAGCCAAGATATAGGACAGAACCTCGGGGAGCTGTTTTTT.